The sequence of this T cell receptor beta chain was determined in a study of identical twins. Germline-derived CDR1 and CDR2 are SGHRS and YFSETQ. V lost 5 bases and J lost 5, with 16 bases in between. This CDR3 has 14 amino acids. This clonotype came up a few times. TCRdb used MiXCR to reprocess the 5' RACE reads, holding one entry per CDR3 protein. The repertoire includes over 500,000 distinct CDR3 sequences, less than 25% of them detected once, and roughly 0.9% sits in the top ten. These data were likewise used in another study, on T cells expressing NK-cell markers.

The specimen sequenced was CD4+ T cells sorted from blood. The V and J genes are TRBV5-1 and TRBJ1-1; no reliable D call. The source of this sequence is a woman in her late teens or twenties in good health. The CDR3 region is CASSLSGSGTEAFF. Written as DNA, the CDR3 is TGCGCCAGCAGTTTATCTGGATCGGGGACTGAAGCTTTCTTT.